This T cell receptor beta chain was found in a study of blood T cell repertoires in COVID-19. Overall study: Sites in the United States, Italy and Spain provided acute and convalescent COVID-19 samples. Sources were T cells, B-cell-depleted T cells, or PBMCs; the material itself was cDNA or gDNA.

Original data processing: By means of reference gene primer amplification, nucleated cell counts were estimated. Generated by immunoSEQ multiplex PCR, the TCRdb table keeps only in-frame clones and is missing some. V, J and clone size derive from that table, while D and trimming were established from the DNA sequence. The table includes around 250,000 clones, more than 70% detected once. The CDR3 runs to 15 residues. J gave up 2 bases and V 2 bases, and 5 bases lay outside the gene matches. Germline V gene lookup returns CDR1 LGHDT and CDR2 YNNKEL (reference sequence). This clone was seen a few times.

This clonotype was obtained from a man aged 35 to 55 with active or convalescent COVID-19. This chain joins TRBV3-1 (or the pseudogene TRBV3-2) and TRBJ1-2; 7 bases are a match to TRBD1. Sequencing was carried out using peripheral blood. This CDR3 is CASSQSPTGNYGYTF. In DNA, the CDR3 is TGTGCCAGCAGCCAATCCCCGACAGGGAACTATGGCTACACCTTC.